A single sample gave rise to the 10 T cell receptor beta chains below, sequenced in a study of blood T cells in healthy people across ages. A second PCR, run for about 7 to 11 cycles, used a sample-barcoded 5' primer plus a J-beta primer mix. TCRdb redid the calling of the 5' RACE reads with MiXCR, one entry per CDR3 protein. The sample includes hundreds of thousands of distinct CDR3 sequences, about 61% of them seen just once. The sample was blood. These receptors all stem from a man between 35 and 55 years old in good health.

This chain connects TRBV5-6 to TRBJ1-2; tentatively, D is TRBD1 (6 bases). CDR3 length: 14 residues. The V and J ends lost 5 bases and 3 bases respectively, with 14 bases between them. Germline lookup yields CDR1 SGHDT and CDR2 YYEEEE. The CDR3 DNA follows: TGTGCCAGCAGTTATGGACAGAACGACTATGGCTACACCTTC. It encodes CASSYGQNDYGYTF.

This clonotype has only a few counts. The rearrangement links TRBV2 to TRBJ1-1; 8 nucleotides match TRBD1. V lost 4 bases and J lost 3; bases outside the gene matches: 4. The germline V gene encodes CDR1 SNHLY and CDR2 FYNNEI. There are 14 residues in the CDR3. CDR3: CASSVRGPDTEAFF. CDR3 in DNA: TGTGCCAGCAGTGTCAGGGGGCCGGACACTGAAGCTTTCTTT.

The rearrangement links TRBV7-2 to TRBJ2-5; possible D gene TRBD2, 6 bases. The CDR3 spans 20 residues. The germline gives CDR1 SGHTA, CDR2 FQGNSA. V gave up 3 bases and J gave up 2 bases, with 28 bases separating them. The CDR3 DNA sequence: TGTGCCAGCAGCTTCTCTAGGGAGGTTAGGGCTAGCGCGTTGCAAGAGACCCAGTACTTC. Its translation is CASSFSREVRASALQETQYF.

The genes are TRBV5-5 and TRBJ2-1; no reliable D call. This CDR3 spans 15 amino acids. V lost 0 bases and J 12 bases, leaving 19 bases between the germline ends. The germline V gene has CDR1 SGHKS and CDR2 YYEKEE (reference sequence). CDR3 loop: CASSLGLGHNERQFF. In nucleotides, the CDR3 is TGTGCCAGCAGCTTGGGTCTAGGGCATAACGAGCGGCAGTTCTTC.

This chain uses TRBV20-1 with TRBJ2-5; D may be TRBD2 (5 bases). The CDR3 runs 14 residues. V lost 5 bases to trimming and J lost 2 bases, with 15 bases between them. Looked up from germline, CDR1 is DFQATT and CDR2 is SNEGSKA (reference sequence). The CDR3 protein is CSAPRTGRQETQYF. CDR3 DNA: TGCAGTGCTCCTCGGACTGGACGTCAAGAGACCCAGTACTTC.

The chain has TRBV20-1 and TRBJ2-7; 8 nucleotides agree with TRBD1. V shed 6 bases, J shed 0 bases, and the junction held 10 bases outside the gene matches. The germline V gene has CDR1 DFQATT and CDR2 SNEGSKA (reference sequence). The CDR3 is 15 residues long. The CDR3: CSAAPGQVSSYEQYF. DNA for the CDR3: TGCAGTGCGGCCCCGGGACAGGTTAGCTCCTACGAGCAGTACTTC.

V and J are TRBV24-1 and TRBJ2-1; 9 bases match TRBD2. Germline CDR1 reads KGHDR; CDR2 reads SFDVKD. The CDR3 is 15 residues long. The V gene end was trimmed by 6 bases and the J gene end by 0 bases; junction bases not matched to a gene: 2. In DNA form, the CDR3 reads TGTGCCACCAGTAATAGCGGGAGCTCCTACAATGAGCAGTTCTTC. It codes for CATSNSGSSYNEQFF.

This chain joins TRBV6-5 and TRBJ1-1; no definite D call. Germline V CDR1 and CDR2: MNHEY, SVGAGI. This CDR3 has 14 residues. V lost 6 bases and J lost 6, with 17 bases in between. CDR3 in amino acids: CASSRGPLAAEAFF. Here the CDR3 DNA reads TGTGCCAGCAGCCGTGGACCCTTGGCCGCTGAAGCTTTCTTT.

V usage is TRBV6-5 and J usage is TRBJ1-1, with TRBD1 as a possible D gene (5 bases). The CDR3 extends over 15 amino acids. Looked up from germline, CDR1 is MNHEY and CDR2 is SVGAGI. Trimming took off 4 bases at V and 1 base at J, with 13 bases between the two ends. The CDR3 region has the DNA TGTGCCAGCAGTTGGGGGATGGAGGCGAACACTGAAGCTTTCTTT. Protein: CASSWGMEANTEAFF.

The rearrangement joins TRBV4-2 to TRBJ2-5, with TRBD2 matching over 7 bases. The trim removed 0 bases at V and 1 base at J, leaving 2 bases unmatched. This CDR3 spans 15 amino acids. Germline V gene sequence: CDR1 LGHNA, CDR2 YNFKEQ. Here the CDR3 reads CASSQEGGAQETQYF. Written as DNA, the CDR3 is TGTGCCAGCAGCCAAGAGGGAGGGGCCCAAGAGACCCAGTACTTC.